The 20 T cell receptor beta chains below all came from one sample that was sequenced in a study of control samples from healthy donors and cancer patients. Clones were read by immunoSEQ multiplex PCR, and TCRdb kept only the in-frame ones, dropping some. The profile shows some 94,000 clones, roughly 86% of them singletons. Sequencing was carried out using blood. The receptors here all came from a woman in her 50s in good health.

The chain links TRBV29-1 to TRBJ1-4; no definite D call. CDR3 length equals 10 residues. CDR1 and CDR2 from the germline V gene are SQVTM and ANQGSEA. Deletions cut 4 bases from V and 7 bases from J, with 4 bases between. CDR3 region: CSVGSEKLFF. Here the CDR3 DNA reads TGCAGCGTTGGGAGTGAAAAACTGTTTTTT. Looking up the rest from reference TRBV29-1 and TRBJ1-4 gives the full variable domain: SAVISQKPSRDICQRGTSLTIQCQVDSQVTMMFWYRQQPGQSLTLIATANQGSEATYESGFVIDKFPISRPNLTFSTLTVSNMSPEDSSIYLCSVGSEKLFFGSGTQLSVL.

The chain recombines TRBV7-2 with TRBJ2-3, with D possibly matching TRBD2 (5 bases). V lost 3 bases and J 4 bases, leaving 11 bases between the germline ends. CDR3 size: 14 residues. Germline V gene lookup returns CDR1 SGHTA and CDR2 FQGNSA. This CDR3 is CASSFSTGADTQYF. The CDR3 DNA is TGTGCCAGCAGCTTTTCTACCGGGGCAGATACGCAGTATTTT.

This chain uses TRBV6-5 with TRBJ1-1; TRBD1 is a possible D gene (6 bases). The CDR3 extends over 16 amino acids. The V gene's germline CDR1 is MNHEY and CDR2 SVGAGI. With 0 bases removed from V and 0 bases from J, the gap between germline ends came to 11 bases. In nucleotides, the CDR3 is TGTGCCAGCAGTTACTCGAGGACAGCCATGAACACTGAAGCTTTCTTT. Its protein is CASSYSRTAMNTEAFF.

The CDR3 loop is CASSNQGTVNTEAFF. The CDR3 DNA reads as TGTGCCAGTAGTAACCAGGGGACTGTGAACACTGAAGCTTTCTTT. J is TRBJ1-1 and V is TRBV19; tentative D call: TRBD1 (6 bases). The germline CDR1 and CDR2 sequences are LNHDA and SQIVND (reference sequence). V was clipped by 4 bases and J by 0 bases, with 12 bases between them. The CDR3 has 15 amino acids.

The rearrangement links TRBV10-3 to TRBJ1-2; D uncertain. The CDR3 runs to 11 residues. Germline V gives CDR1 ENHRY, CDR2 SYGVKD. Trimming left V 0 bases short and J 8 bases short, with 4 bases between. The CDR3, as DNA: TGTGCCATCAGTGAGTCGGCGGGCTACACCTTC. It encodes CAISESAGYTF.

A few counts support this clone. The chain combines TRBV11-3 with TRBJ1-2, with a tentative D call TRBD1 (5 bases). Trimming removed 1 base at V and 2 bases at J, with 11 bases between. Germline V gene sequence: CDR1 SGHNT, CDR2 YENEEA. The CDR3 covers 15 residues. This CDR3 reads CASSLGPDTNYGYTF. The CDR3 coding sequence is TGTGCCAGCAGCTTAGGCCCGGACACAAACTATGGCTACACCTTC.

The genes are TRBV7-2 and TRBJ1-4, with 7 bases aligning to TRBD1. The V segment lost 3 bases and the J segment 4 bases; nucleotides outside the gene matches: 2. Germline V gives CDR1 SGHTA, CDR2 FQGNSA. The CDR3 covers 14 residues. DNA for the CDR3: TGTGCCAGCAGCTTTGACAGGGTTAATGAAAAACTGTTTTTT. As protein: CASSFDRVNEKLFF.

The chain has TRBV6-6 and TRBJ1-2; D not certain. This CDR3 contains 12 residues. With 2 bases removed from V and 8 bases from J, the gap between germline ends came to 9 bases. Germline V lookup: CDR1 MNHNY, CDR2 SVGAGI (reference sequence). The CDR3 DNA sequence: TGTGCCAGCAGTTACGAATCGGAAGGCTACACCTTC. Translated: CASSYESEGYTF.

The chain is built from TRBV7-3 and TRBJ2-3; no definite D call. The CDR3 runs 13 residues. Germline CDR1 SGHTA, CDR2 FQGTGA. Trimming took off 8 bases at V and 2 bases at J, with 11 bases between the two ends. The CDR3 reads CASSSGYTDTQYF. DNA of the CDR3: TGTGCCAGCTCGAGTGGGTACACAGATACGCAGTATTTT.

The CDR3 sequence is CASSLYSGGGARETQYF. CDR3 nucleotides: TGTGCCAGCAGCTTATATTCCGGAGGGGGGGCGAGGGAGACCCAGTACTTC. The rearrangement uses TRBV11-3 and TRBJ2-5; perhaps TRBD2 as D (7 bases). Per the germline V gene, CDR1 is SGHNT and CDR2 is YENEEA. CDR3 size: 17 residues. V lost 2 bases, J lost 5 bases, and 21 bases lay in between. The whole variable domain, remainder taken from reference TRBV11-3 and TRBJ2-5, is EAGVVQSPRYKIIEKKQPVAFWCNPISGHNTLYWYLQNLGQGPELLIRYENEEAVDDSQLPKDRFSAERLKGVDSTLKIQPAELGDSAVYLCASSLYSGGGARETQYFGPGTRLLVL.

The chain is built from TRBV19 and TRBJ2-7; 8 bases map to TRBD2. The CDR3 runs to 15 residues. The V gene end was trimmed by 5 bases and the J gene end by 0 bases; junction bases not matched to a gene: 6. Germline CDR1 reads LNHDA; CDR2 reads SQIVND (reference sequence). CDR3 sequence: CASSPTSGPSYEQYF. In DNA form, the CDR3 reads TGTGCCAGTAGTCCCACTAGCGGACCCTCCTACGAGCAGTACTTC.

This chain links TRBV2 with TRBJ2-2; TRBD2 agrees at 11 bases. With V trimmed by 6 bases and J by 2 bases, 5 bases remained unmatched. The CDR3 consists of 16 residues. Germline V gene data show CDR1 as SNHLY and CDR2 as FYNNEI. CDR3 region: CASRELAGVNTGELFF. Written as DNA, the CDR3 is TGTGCCAGCAGGGAACTAGCGGGAGTAAACACCGGGGAGCTGTTTTTT.

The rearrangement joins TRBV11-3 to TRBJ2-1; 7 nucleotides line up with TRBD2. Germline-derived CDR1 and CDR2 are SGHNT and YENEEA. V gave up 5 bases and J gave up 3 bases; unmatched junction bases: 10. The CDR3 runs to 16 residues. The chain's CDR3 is CASSPRRGGVYNEQFF. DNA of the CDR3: TGTGCCAGCAGCCCCCGTCGGGGAGGGGTCTACAATGAGCAGTTCTTC.

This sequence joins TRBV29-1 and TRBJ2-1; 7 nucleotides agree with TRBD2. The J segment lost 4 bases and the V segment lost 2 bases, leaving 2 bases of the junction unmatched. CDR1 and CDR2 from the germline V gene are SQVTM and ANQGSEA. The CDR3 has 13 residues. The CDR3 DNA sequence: TGCAGCGTTGAAAAGGGAGGGTACAATGAGCAGTTCTTC. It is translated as CSVEKGGYNEQFF.

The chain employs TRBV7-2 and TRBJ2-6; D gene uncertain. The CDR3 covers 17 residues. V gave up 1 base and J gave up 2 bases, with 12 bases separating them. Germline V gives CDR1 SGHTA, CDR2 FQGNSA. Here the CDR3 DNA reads TGTGCCAGCAGCTTAGTAGCAGCCTCGACTGGGGCCAACGTCCTGACTTTC. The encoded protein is CASSLVAASTGANVLTF.

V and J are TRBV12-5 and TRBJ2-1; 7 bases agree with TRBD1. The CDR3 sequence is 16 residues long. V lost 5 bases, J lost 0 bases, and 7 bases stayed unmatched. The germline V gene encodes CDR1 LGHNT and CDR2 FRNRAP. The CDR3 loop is CASGTLTGSSYNEQFF. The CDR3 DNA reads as TGTGCTAGTGGTACCTTGACAGGGAGCTCCTACAATGAGCAGTTCTTC.

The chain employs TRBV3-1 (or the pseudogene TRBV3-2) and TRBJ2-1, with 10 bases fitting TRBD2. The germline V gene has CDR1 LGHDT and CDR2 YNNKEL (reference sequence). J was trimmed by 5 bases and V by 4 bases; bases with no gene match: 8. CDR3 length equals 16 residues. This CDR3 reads CASSRRELAGNNEQFF. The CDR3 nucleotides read TGTGCCAGCAGCCGAAGGGAACTAGCGGGGAACAATGAGCAGTTCTTC.

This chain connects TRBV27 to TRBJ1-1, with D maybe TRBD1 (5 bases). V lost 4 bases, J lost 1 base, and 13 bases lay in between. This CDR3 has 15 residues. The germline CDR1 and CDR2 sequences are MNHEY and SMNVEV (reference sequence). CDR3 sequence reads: CASSYQGLGNTEAFF. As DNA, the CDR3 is TGTGCCAGCAGTTACCAGGGACTGGGGAACACTGAAGCTTTCTTT.

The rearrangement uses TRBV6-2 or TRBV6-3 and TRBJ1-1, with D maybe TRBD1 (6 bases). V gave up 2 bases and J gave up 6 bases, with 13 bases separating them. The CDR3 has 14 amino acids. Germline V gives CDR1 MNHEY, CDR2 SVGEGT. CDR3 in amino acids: CASSYPIRGAEAFF. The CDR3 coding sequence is TGTGCCAGCAGTTACCCCATAAGGGGGGCTGAAGCTTTCTTT.

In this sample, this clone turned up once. The CDR3 DNA sequence: TGTGCCAGCAGCTCAACCGGGACAGGGGTGTACAATGAGCAGTTCTTC. Protein: CASSSTGTGVYNEQFF. The chain employs TRBV5-6 and TRBJ2-1, with 10 positions matching TRBD1. The CDR3 has 16 residues. The ends lost 3 bases at V and 4 bases at J; junction bases unmatched: 7. In germline, CDR1 is SGHDT, CDR2 YYEEEE.